A single sample is the source of the 3 T cell receptor beta chains below, sequenced in a study of tumor and adjacent non-tumor tissue in lung cancer (dated by TCRdb to 2016 to 2019). Library preparation used multiplex PCR. Sequencing relied on an Illumina HiSeq 2500. Following protocols modified from ARM-PCR, the researchers constructed TCRbeta libraries through three rounds of nested PCR with primers (Table S4). In TCRdb, the public reads were trimmed at Q25 with fastp and aligned with MiXCR, with productive beta chains retained. Entries are consolidated by CDR3 protein sequence, retaining the most common genes and DNA. Within this sample are 60,000 or so distinct CDR3 sequences, with about 61% of them counted one time only. Of the sample, about 32% falls within the top ten clones. Bulk unsorted tissue served as the source for RNA extraction, and RNA quality was assessed using a NanoDrop ND-1000 and an Agilent 2100. For the normal lung samples, distant non-tumor tissue was collected more than 3 cm away from the tumor edge.

Sequenced input: distant non-tumor lung tissue. These TCRs come from a man aged 70-80 years with non-small cell lung cancer.

Note on this clonotype: Lacking the conserved final phenylalanine or tryptophan, this CDR3 likely reflects a read error. J is TRBJ2-2 and V is TRBV29-1; tentatively, D is TRBD2 (6 bases). The CDR3 runs 15 residues. CDR1 is SQVTM, CDR2 ANQGSEA, per germline. The CDR3 is CSVNPGLENTGELFS. The CDR3 coding sequence is TGCAGCGTCAACCCGGGACTTGAAAACACAGGGGAGCTGTTTTCT.

This chain uses TRBV11-2 with TRBJ2-6; unclear D gene. CDR3 length: 13 residues. Germline loops: CDR1 SGHAT, CDR2 FQNNGV. CDR3 DNA sequence: TGTGTCAGTCGAACCTCTGGGGCCAACGTCCTGACTTTC. Amino acids: CVSRTSGANVLTF.

This clonotype was seen ten or more times. The chain has TRBV4-1 and TRBJ2-2; 9 bases fit TRBD1. V shed 0 bases, J shed 5 bases, and the junction held 1 base outside the gene matches. CDR3 length: 15 residues. The germline CDR1 and CDR2 sequences are MGHRA and YSYEKL. The CDR3 region is CASSQDDRGTGELFF. CDR3 nucleotides: TGCGCCAGCAGCCAAGATGACAGGGGGACCGGGGAGCTGTTTTTT.